These T cell receptor beta chains were read from a single sample in a study of blood T cell repertoires in COVID-19. Sequenced by immunoSEQ multiplex PCR; TCRdb stores in-frame clones only, minus some. The sample holds approximately 210,000 clones, less than 90% seen once. The sample comprised peripheral blood. The source is a man aged 40-49 years with active or convalescent COVID-19. Both conserved end residues are part of each CDR3. Each record gives: clone size, J gene, D gene, V gene, CDR3 DNA, CDR3 protein. The D gene is left open where the match is weak. Part of the rows lack a size; the others show once, few, many or a class for expanded clones.

clone_size: -
j_call: TRBJ2-3
d_call: TRBD2
v_call: TRBV9
cdr3_nt: TGTGCCAGCAGCGCGGGAGGGCTGCCCGAAGATACGCAGTATTTT
cdr3_aa: CASSAGGLPEDTQYF

clone_size: -
j_call: TRBJ1-3
d_call: -
v_call: TRBV7-2
cdr3_nt: TGTGCCAGCAGCTTAGCCAGTGGAAACACCATATATTTT
cdr3_aa: CASSLASGNTIYF

clone_size: -
j_call: TRBJ1-2
d_call: -
v_call: TRBV4-2
cdr3_nt: TGTGCCAGCAGCCAAGATACAGGGTCCAACTATGGCTACACCTTC
cdr3_aa: CASSQDTGSNYGYTF

clone_size: -
j_call: TRBJ2-3
d_call: -
v_call: TRBV9
cdr3_nt: TGTGCCAGCATGGCAGGGGTCCTTAGCACAGATACGCAGTATTTT
cdr3_aa: CASMAGVLSTDTQYF

clone_size: -
j_call: TRBJ1-1
d_call: -
v_call: TRBV5-4
cdr3_nt: TGTGCCAGCAGCTTGCGGGGGACGAAAGCTTTCTTT
cdr3_aa: CASSLRGTKAFF

clone_size: -
j_call: TRBJ1-4
d_call: TRBD1
v_call: TRBV14
cdr3_nt: TGTGCCAGCAGCCAAGACCACCGGACAGGGTGGGGAGAAAAACTGTTTTTT
cdr3_aa: CASSQDHRTGWGEKLFF

clone_size: -
j_call: TRBJ1-1
d_call: TRBD1
v_call: TRBV6-6
cdr3_nt: TGTGCCAGCAGCAGGGAGACAGGGTGGACTGAAGCTTTCTTT
cdr3_aa: CASSRETGWTEAFF

clone_size: -
j_call: TRBJ2-3
d_call: -
v_call: TRBV7-6
cdr3_nt: TGTGCCAGCAGCCTCGTCAGGGGACGCACAGATACGCAGTATTTT
cdr3_aa: CASSLVRGRTDTQYF

clone_size: -
j_call: TRBJ1-1
d_call: -
v_call: TRBV5-1
cdr3_nt: TGCGCCAGCAGCTTGGGTGAGGGAAAAGCTTTCTTT
cdr3_aa: CASSLGEGKAFF

clone_size: -
j_call: TRBJ1-6
d_call: -
v_call: TRBV5-1
cdr3_nt: TGCGCCAGCAGCTTGGATCCAGGGGTGGGTTCACCCCTCCACTTT
cdr3_aa: CASSLDPGVGSPLHF

clone_size: -
j_call: TRBJ2-1
d_call: TRBD1
v_call: TRBV11-3
cdr3_nt: TGTGCCAGCAGCACCAGGACAGGACCTACCTACAATGAGCAGTTCTTC
cdr3_aa: CASSTRTGPTYNEQFF

clone_size: -
j_call: TRBJ1-3
d_call: -
v_call: TRBV30
cdr3_nt: TGTGCCCAGGTGGGGCCTGGAAACACCATATATTTT
cdr3_aa: CAQVGPGNTIYF

clone_size: -
j_call: TRBJ1-6
d_call: -
v_call: TRBV2
cdr3_nt: TGTGCCAGCAGTTTAACTTATAATTCACCCCTCCACTTT
cdr3_aa: CASSLTYNSPLHF

clone_size: -
j_call: TRBJ1-2
d_call: -
v_call: TRBV28
cdr3_nt: TGTGCCAGCATGGAATATTCGGGAGGAGACTATGGCTACACCTTC
cdr3_aa: CASMEYSGGDYGYTF

clone_size: -
j_call: TRBJ1-1
d_call: TRBD1
v_call: TRBV4-1
cdr3_nt: TGCGCCACCAGGACAGGGGTGGGGACTGAAGCTTTCTTT
cdr3_aa: CATRTGVGTEAFF

clone_size: -
j_call: TRBJ2-5
d_call: TRBD2
v_call: TRBV27
cdr3_nt: TGTGCCAGCAATACGAGCGGGAGGGGGGGGACCCAGTACTTC
cdr3_aa: CASNTSGRGGTQYF

clone_size: once
j_call: TRBJ1-5
d_call: TRBD1
v_call: TRBV12-3/TRBV12-4
cdr3_nt: TGTGCCAGCAGTTTAGCAAGGGACAGGGTCCAGCATTTT
cdr3_aa: CASSLARDRVQHF

clone_size: -
j_call: TRBJ1-1
d_call: -
v_call: TRBV25-1
cdr3_nt: TGTGCCAGCAGTGAATCAACGAGCACAGACGTGAACACTGAAGCTTTCTTT
cdr3_aa: CASSESTSTDVNTEAFF

clone_size: -
j_call: TRBJ1-5
d_call: -
v_call: TRBV27
cdr3_nt: TGTGCCAGCAGCCGCGGACACCCGCGCAATCAGCCCCAGCATTTT
cdr3_aa: CASSRGHPRNQPQHF

clone_size: -
j_call: TRBJ1-4
d_call: -
v_call: TRBV4-1
cdr3_nt: TGCGCCAGCAGCCAAGAGGAGGTGGGGGCCGCGCAGGAAAAACTGTTTTTT
cdr3_aa: CASSQEEVGAAQEKLFF

clone_size: -
j_call: TRBJ2-1
d_call: TRBD2
v_call: TRBV7-2
cdr3_nt: TGTGCCAGCAGCCCGGGGGGGGGCTCCTACAATGAGCAGTTCTTC
cdr3_aa: CASSPGGGSYNEQFF